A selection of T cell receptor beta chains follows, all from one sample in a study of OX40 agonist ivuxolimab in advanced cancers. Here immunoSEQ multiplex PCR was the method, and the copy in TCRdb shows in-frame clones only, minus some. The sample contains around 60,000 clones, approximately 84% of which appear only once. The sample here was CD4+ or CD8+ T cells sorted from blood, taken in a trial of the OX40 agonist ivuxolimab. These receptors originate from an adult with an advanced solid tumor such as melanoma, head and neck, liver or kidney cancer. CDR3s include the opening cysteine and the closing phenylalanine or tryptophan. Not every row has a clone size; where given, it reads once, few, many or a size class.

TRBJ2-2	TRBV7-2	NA	CASSPRTTGELFF
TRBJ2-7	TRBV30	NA	CAWPREQYF
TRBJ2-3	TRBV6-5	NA	CASSYGGLAGADTQYF
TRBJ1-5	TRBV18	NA	CASSPPSDRGGPQHF
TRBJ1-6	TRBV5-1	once	CASSHLQGPNSPLHF
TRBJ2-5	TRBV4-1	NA	CASSQASGGQETQYF
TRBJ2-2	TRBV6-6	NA	CASSRAGSGELFF
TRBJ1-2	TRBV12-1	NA	CASSPGQGAGGYTF
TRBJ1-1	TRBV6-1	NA	CASRDRGMNTEAFF
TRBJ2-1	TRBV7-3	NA	CASSLIKGATYNEQFF
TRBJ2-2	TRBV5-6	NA	CASSETGGAGELFF
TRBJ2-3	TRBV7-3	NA	CASMLAATDTQYF
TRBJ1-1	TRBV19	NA	CASSMKLQGPEAFF
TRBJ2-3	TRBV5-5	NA	CASSRQWRGQFSTDTQYF
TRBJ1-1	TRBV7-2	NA	CASSSLTYKAFF
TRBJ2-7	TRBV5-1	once	CASSLETSGFYEQYF
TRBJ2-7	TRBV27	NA	CASSPTSGRRFYEQYF
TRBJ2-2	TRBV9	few	CASSVGAGTGELFF
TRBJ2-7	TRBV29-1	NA	CSVRDGSSYEQYF
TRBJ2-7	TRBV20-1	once	CSATNSYEQYF
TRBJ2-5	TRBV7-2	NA	CASSRFLSGGTQETQYF
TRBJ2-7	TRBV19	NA	CASSKIRGQSYEQYF
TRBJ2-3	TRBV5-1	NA	CASSATSGRPDTQYF
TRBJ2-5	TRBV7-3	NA	CASSLERGETQYF
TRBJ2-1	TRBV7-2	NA	CASSLTGEQFF
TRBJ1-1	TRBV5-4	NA	CASPEIAGRGTEAFF
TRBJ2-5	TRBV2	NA	CASSSNPQETQYF
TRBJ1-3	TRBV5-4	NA	CASSLEADRSAVGNTIYF
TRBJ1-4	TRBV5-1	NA	CASSLTGGSEKLFF
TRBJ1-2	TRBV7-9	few	CASSPGSYGYTF
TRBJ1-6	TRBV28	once	CASSFPGSGNSPLHF
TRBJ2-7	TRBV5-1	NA	CASSLRGDREQYF
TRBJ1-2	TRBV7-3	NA	CASSLDFRGDYGYTF
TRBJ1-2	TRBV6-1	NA	CAVAGSDGYTF
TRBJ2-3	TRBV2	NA	CASTQGQGVDTQYF
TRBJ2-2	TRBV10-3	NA	CAISEFTSGAGELFF
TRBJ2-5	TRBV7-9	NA	CASSFQGGETQYF
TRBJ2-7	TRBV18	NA	CASSPAGTSGSGYEQYF
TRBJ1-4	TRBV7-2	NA	CASSPRVLNEKLFF
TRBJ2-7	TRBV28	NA	CASSLLGDRYEQYF
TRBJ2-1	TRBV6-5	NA	CASTPFQGSYNEQFF
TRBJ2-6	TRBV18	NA	CASSPPGLTGANVLTF
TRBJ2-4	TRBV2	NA	CASSEDGLKNIQYF
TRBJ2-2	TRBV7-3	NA	CASADVQNTGELFF
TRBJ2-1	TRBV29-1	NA	CSVEQDIYNEQFF
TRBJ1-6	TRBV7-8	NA	CASSLGRTGYNSPLHF
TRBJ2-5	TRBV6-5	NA	CASSQLGQETQYF
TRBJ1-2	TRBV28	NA	CASSFAELSGYTF
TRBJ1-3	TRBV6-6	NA	CASSNRGGAAGNTIYF